These 2 T cell receptor beta chains originate from one sample sequenced in a study of blood T cell repertoires in COVID-19. Libraries were prepared by immunoSEQ multiplex PCR; TCRdb keeps only in-frame clonotypes and omits some of them. The table lists about 220,000 clones, about 87% of them singletons. Material for sequencing was PBMCs or T cells enriched from blood (not recorded which). These receptors were collected from a woman in her 30s who had recovered from COVID-19.

The V gene is TRBV9, the J gene TRBJ2-7; 7 positions agree with TRBD2. Trimming cost V 3 bases and J 3 bases; bases outside gene matches: 9. The germline V gene has CDR1 SGDLS and CDR2 YYNGEE. This CDR3 has 15 residues. The CDR3 DNA reads as TGTGCCAGCAGCGGACTAGCAGGGCGTCGCTACGAGCAGTACTTC. It specifies CASSGLAGRRYEQYF.

The rearrangement uses TRBV14 and TRBJ2-1; D remains ambiguous. CDR1 is SGHDN and CDR2 is FVKESK in the germline V gene. The CDR3 contains 14 residues. Trimming cost V 1 base and J 3 bases, with 7 bases left between them. CDR3 bases: TGTGCCAGCAGCCAAGTTCACTTCTACAATGAGCAGTTCTTC. This encodes CASSQVHFYNEQFF.